These T cell receptor beta chains were read from a single sample in a study of blood T cell repertoires in COVID-19. Libraries were prepared by immunoSEQ multiplex PCR; TCRdb keeps only in-frame clonotypes and omits some of them. The profile covers about 440,000 clones, with more than 85% appearing a single time and more than 4% taken by the ten largest. Material for sequencing was peripheral blood. All receptors come from a woman aged 25 to 39 with acute or convalescent COVID-19. The CDR3 runs from the conserved cysteine through the conserved F or W. Each record gives: D gene, V gene, clone size, J gene, CDR3 DNA, CDR3 protein. A D gene is named only where the DNA matches it firmly. The size entry is marked missing in some rows and otherwise reads once, few, many or a size class.

d_gene: TRBD2; v_gene: TRBV5-4; abundance: -; j_gene: TRBJ2-7; CDR3nt: TGTGCCAGCAGCCGCGGGGGACTAGCGTTTTCTAGCTCCTACGAGCAGTACTTC; CDR3aa: CASSRGGLAFSSSYEQYF
d_gene: TRBD2; v_gene: TRBV24-1; abundance: -; j_gene: TRBJ2-1; CDR3nt: TGTGCCACCAGTGAAACCGGGACTAGCCCTTGGGGTGAGCAGTTCTTC; CDR3aa: CATSETGTSPWGEQFF
d_gene: -; v_gene: TRBV27; abundance: -; j_gene: TRBJ2-3; CDR3nt: TGTGCCAGCAGTCTCCCCCCGACGGGGATCGCAGATACGCAGTATTTT; CDR3aa: CASSLPPTGIADTQYF
d_gene: TRBD2; v_gene: TRBV5-6; abundance: -; j_gene: TRBJ2-5; CDR3nt: TGTGCCAGCAGCTTTGAGGCGGGAGCCCAAGAGACCCAGTACTTC; CDR3aa: CASSFEAGAQETQYF
d_gene: -; v_gene: TRBV6-5; abundance: -; j_gene: TRBJ1-6; CDR3nt: TGTGCCAGCAGGATATCGGGGTACGATAATTCACCCCTCCACTTT; CDR3aa: CASRISGYDNSPLHF
d_gene: -; v_gene: TRBV12-3/TRBV12-4; abundance: -; j_gene: TRBJ1-1; CDR3nt: TGTGCCAGCAGAATCGCAGAGAACACTGAAGCTTTCTTT; CDR3aa: CASRIAENTEAFF
d_gene: TRBD2; v_gene: TRBV3-1/TRBV3-2; abundance: -; j_gene: TRBJ2-7; CDR3nt: TGTGCCAGCAGCCAAGGGTCGGGGGGGTACGAGCAGTACTTC; CDR3aa: CASSQGSGGYEQYF
d_gene: TRBD1; v_gene: TRBV19; abundance: -; j_gene: TRBJ2-7; CDR3nt: TGTGCCAGTAGTACCCAGGGGGTCGACGAGCAGTACTTC; CDR3aa: CASSTQGVDEQYF
d_gene: -; v_gene: TRBV9; abundance: -; j_gene: TRBJ2-2; CDR3nt: TGTGCCAGCAGCCCCCCAGGGTTCGGGGAGCTGTTTTTT; CDR3aa: CASSPPGFGELFF
d_gene: TRBD2; v_gene: TRBV9; abundance: -; j_gene: TRBJ2-3; CDR3nt: TGTGCCAGCAGCGAGCGGGGAAGGGTTAGCACAGATACGCAGTATTTT; CDR3aa: CASSERGRVSTDTQYF
d_gene: TRBD1; v_gene: TRBV11-2; abundance: -; j_gene: TRBJ1-1; CDR3nt: TGTGCCAGCAGCTCTGGACAGGGCCTCCTAAACACTGAAGCTTTCTTT; CDR3aa: CASSSGQGLLNTEAFF
d_gene: TRBD1; v_gene: TRBV3-1/TRBV3-2; abundance: once; j_gene: TRBJ1-2; CDR3nt: TGTGCCAGCAGCCAGCGGACAGGGGATGTTGGCTACACCTTC; CDR3aa: CASSQRTGDVGYTF
d_gene: -; v_gene: TRBV7-9; abundance: few; j_gene: TRBJ1-5; CDR3nt: TGTGCCAGCAGCTTAGGGGGGGATCGGCCCCAGCATTTT; CDR3aa: CASSLGGDRPQHF
d_gene: -; v_gene: TRBV5-6; abundance: few; j_gene: TRBJ2-3; CDR3nt: TGTGCCAGCTCCGCAGGCATCCAATCCGCAGATACGCAGTATTTT; CDR3aa: CASSAGIQSADTQYF
d_gene: TRBD2; v_gene: TRBV7-9; abundance: -; j_gene: TRBJ2-1; CDR3nt: TGTGCCAGCAGCTTAGTACGGGACTACTCCTACAATGAGCAGTTCTTC; CDR3aa: CASSLVRDYSYNEQFF
d_gene: -; v_gene: TRBV7-9; abundance: -; j_gene: TRBJ1-2; CDR3nt: TGTGCCAGCAGCGCCGGGACTGCGTATGGCTACACCTTC; CDR3aa: CASSAGTAYGYTF
d_gene: TRBD2; v_gene: TRBV4-1; abundance: -; j_gene: TRBJ2-1; CDR3nt: TGCGCCAGCAGCAGATACTCCGGGGGGAGCTCCTACAATGAGCAGTTCTTC; CDR3aa: CASSRYSGGSSYNEQFF
d_gene: -; v_gene: TRBV3-1/TRBV3-2; abundance: once; j_gene: TRBJ2-7; CDR3nt: TGTGCCAGCAGCCCCGGACACTCCTACGAGCAGTACTTC; CDR3aa: CASSPGHSYEQYF
d_gene: -; v_gene: TRBV6-5; abundance: -; j_gene: TRBJ2-5; CDR3nt: TGTGCCAGCAATGGGGCAGGGGCTGGTCAGGAGACCCAGTACTTC; CDR3aa: CASNGAGAGQETQYF
d_gene: TRBD1; v_gene: TRBV25-1; abundance: -; j_gene: TRBJ1-1; CDR3nt: TGTGCCAGCAGGCAACAGGGGGCGTCGGCTGAAGCTTTCTTT; CDR3aa: CASRQQGASAEAFF
d_gene: -; v_gene: TRBV10-2; abundance: -; j_gene: TRBJ1-5; CDR3nt: TGCGCCAGCAGAGAGGGGACTCTACCTAGCCCCCAGCATTTT; CDR3aa: CASREGTLPSPQHF
d_gene: -; v_gene: TRBV21-1; abundance: few; j_gene: TRBJ2-2; CDR3nt: TGTGCCAGCAGCAAAGTAAGACTTTACACCGGGGAGCTGTTTTTT; CDR3aa: CASSKVRLYTGELFF
d_gene: TRBD2; v_gene: TRBV28; abundance: medium-sized; j_gene: TRBJ2-3; CDR3nt: TGTGCCAGCAGTTTAAAGGCGGGGGGGCGCACAGATACGCAGTATTTT; CDR3aa: CASSLKAGGRTDTQYF
d_gene: -; v_gene: TRBV4-1; abundance: -; j_gene: TRBJ1-3; CDR3nt: TGCGCCAGCAGCCCGACGGGGGGATACGGAAACACCATATATTTT; CDR3aa: CASSPTGGYGNTIYF
d_gene: TRBD1; v_gene: TRBV28; abundance: few; j_gene: TRBJ1-1; CDR3nt: TGTGCCAGCAGCTGGACAGGGGTGGGCACTGAAGCTTTCTTT; CDR3aa: CASSWTGVGTEAFF
d_gene: TRBD1; v_gene: TRBV7-8; abundance: once; j_gene: TRBJ2-5; CDR3nt: TGTGCCAGCAGCGTTAGCATGCTGTCGAGCAGGGGGCTTAGGACCCAGTACTTC; CDR3aa: CASSVSMLSSRGLRTQYF
d_gene: -; v_gene: TRBV5-4; abundance: -; j_gene: TRBJ2-3; CDR3nt: TGTGCCAGCAGAAGATGGGGACTCACAGATACGCAGTATTTT; CDR3aa: CASRRWGLTDTQYF
d_gene: -; v_gene: TRBV7-3; abundance: -; j_gene: TRBJ2-2; CDR3nt: TGTGCCAGCAGCTTTGTCGGCACCGGGGAGCTGTTTTTT; CDR3aa: CASSFVGTGELFF